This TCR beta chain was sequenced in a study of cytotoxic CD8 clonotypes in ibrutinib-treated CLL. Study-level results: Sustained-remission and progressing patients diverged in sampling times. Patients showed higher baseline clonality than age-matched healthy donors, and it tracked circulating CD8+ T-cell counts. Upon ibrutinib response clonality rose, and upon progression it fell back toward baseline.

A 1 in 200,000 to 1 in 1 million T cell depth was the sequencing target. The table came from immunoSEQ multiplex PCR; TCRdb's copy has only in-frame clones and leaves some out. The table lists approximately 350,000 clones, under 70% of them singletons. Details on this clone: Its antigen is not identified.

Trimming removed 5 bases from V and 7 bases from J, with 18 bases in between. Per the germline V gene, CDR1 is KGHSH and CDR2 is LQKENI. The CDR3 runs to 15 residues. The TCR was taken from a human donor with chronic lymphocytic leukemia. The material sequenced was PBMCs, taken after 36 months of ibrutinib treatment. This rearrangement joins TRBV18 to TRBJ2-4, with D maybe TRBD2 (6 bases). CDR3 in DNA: TGTGCCAGCTCAGGCGGGACCCCCAGCGTGAACATTCAGTACTTC. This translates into CASSGGTPSVNIQYF. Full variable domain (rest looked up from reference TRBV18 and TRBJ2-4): NAGVMQNPRHLVRRRGQEARLRCSPMKGHSHVYWYRQLPEEGLKFMVYLQKENIIDESGMPKERFSAEFPKEGPSILRIQQVVRGDSAAYFCASSGGTPSVNIQYFGAGTRLSVL.